Listed here is a single T cell receptor (beta chain). The antigen is unknown. The PCR ran on 60 Vbeta and 13 Jbeta primers. TCRdb keeps only in-frame clones here, not all; method: immunoSEQ multiplex PCR. This table holds under 200,000 clones, 68% found once. This record belongs to a study of cytomegalovirus exposure and HLA in healthy donors. Study-level results: Most TCR sequences were seen very rarely across donors, but some public TCRs occurred in many. CMV antigen specificity of a few CMV-associated chains was confirmed in vitro.

Sequenced: PBMCs. The sequence derives from a man aged 45-65 years in good health and CMV-seronegative.

CDR3 amino acids: CASRSGLSNTEAFF. The CDR3 DNA sequence: TGTGCCAGCAGATCGGGACTCTCGAACACTGAAGCTTTCTTT. This rearrangement joins TRBV7-6 to TRBJ1-1; TRBD1 is a possible D gene (5 bases). Trimming pared 6 bases from V and 1 base from J, leaving 12 bases between. CDR3 length: 14 amino acids. CDR1 and CDR2 (germline): SGHVS, FNYEAQ. Looking up the rest from reference TRBV7-6 and TRBJ1-1 gives the full variable domain: GAGVSQSPRYKVTKRGQDVALRCDPISGHVSLYWYRQALGQGPEFLTYFNYEAQQDKSGLPNDRFSAERPEGSISTLTIQRTEQRDSAMYRCASRSGLSNTEAFFGQGTRLTVV.